This TCR beta chain was recovered during a study of blood T cell repertoires in COVID-19 (dated by TCRdb to 2018 to 2021). Study-wide context: The collaborator samples originated in the United States, Italy and Spain and spanned the acute and convalescent phases of COVID-19. The prospective study material was composed of cDNA or gDNA derived from T cells, B-cell-depleted T cells, or PBMCs. Deeply sampled blood TCRbeta repertoires from subjects exposed to, actively infected with, or recovered from COVID-19 were included in the dataset. A freely available public database, intended as a resource for researchers studying the immune response to SARS-CoV-2, is where the repertoires were released. The samples were drawn from two sources: the first 160 participants of the ongoing ImmuneRACE study, and 1,000 to 1,500 subjects contributed by 6 global collaborators. A de-identified subject ID, COVID-19 status, age in years and sex were almost always included in the sample metadata. Where available, HLA class I and class II types were taken from metadata supplied by the sample provider and were not determined by assay-based typing. Results the study describes overall, beyond this receptor: How much clinical and demographic metadata was included differed by source and by participant, and the metadata was provided uncurated.

According to the germline V gene, CDR1 reads MNHEY and CDR2 reads SVGAGI. The CDR3, from cysteine to phenylalanine, totals 14 residues. Only CDR3 DNA is held: 42 bases, read in frame from base 1. Trimming costs V 5 bases and J 1 base, and their ends lie 11 bases apart. This clone has a single count. The target of this receptor is not known. Qualities for individual bases were not recorded, and no much larger clone is one base off. TCRbeta CDR3 regions were amplified from genomic DNA using the immunoSEQ Assay, a bias-controlled multiplex PCR. The paper's processing steps were these. Nucleated cell counts per sample were estimated from amplification of reference gene primers within the assay. To quantify the absolute abundance of each unique TCRbeta CDR3 rearrangement, sequence reads were collapsed and filtered. For each sample, productive Simpson clonality was calculated by taking the square root of Simpson's diversity index across productive rearrangements. TCRdb took over this immuneACCESS table, retaining in-frame rearrangements with V and J assigned. Such tables are incomplete; in checked studies, under half of the missing clones stem from an unresolved V gene, and the remainder is unexplained. From that table come the V and J calls and clone size; the DNA was used to work out D and trimming. The sample profile shows 120,000 to 150,000 clones; roughly four fifths of them were found once. Of the sample, around 8% is held by the ten largest clones.

Each collaborating institution followed its own protocols to collect whole blood in K2EDTA tubes. Collaborator samples were shipped for TCRbeta analysis as frozen whole blood, isolated PBMCs, or DNA extracted from either sample type. Source material: peripheral blood. This clonotype originated in a human donor in a cohort sampled during active COVID-19. The sequence is built from TRBV6-5 and TRBJ1-1; the D gene is not confidently resolved. The bases read TGTGCCAGCAGTCCTATGGGGAGGAACACTGAAGCTTTCTTT. Its amino acids are CASSPMGRNTEAFF.